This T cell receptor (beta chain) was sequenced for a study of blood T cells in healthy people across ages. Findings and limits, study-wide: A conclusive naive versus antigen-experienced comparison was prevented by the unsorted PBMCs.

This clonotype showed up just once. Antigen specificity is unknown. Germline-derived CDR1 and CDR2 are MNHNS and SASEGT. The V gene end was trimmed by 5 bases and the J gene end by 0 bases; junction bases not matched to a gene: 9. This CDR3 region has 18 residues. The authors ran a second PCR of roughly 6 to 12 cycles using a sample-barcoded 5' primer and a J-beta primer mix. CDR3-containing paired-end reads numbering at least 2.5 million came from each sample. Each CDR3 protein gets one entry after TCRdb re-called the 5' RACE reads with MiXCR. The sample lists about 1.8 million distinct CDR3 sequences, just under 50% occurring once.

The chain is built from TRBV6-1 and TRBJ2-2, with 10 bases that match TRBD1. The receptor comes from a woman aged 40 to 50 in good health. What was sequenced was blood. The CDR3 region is CASSRTGGAGSNTGELFF. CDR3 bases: TGTGCCAGCAGTCGGACAGGGGGAGCGGGGTCGAACACCGGGGAGCTGTTTTTT.